The entry that follows covers one TCR beta chain sequence. The entry originates in a study of blood T cell repertoires in COVID-19. Study details: Researchers got acute and convalescent COVID-19 samples from the United States, Italy and Spain. The analysed material was cDNA or gDNA that came from T cells, B-cell-depleted T cells, or PBMCs.

The CDR3 is 13 amino acids. The V end was cut by 4 bases, the J end by 4 bases, with 9 bases between. CDR1 is SGHDN and CDR2 is FVKESK in the germline V gene. In the original analysis: The assay estimated nucleated cells by amplifying reference gene primers. TCRdb's table, derived via immunoSEQ multiplex PCR, lists solely in-frame clones and lacks some. The V and J calls and clone size were taken over from that table, and D and trimming were inferred from the DNA. Here the sample spans about 160,000 clones, around nine tenths being singletons. The chain employs TRBV14 and TRBJ2-3; a weak D match, TRBD2 (5 bases). The origin of this receptor is a man between 50 and 59 years old with acute or convalescent COVID-19. Sequencing was carried out using peripheral blood. The CDR3 nucleotides read TGTGCCAGCAGCCTTGAGGGCGCAGATACGCAGTATTTT. Its protein product is CASSLEGADTQYF.